A single T cell receptor (beta chain) is shown here with its context. As processed by the authors: Estimation of nucleated cell counts relied on the amplification of reference gene primers. Sequenced by immunoSEQ multiplex PCR; TCRdb stores in-frame clones only, minus some. D and trimming were read from the DNA, whereas the V and J calls and clone size are those reported in that table. The table shows about 270,000 clones, with 80% to 90% occurring only once. This sample is drawn from a study of blood T cell repertoires in COVID-19. This CDR3 has 16 amino acids. The germline V gene has CDR1 SGHVS and CDR2 FNYEAQ. The V and J ends lost 3 bases and 2 bases, in that order; junction bases with no gene match: 5.

J is TRBJ2-2 and V is TRBV7-6, with 8 bases aligning to TRBD2. The TCR comes from a young woman with COVID-19, enrolled during active disease. The sequenced material came from peripheral blood. The CDR3 region has the DNA TGTGCCAGCAGCTTTGACGGGGGGGTTAACACCGGGGAGCTGTTTTTT. This sequence encodes CASSFDGGVNTGELFF.